Included here is one T cell receptor beta chain sequence, with context. The data belong to a study of blood T cell repertoires in COVID-19. Study background: Sources were T cells, B-cell-depleted T cells, or PBMCs; the material itself was cDNA or gDNA.

Cohorts were assigned according to the clinical history that participants reported. Per the original data handling: Nucleated cell counts were estimated from reference gene primer amplification. The repertoire was sequenced with immunoSEQ multiplex PCR; TCRdb's copy has only in-frame clones and lacks some. V and J calls and clone size follow that table, whereas D and trimming were derived from the DNA. The sample carries 300,000 to 400,000 clones, 70% to 90% recorded once. This CDR3 is built from 17 residues. V lost 9 bases to trimming and J lost 1 base; unmatched junction nucleotides: 9. Germline V gene data show CDR1 as KGHDR and CDR2 as SFDVKD.

The chain recombines TRBV24-1 with TRBJ2-6, with 9 bases aligning to TRBD2. Sequencing used PBMCs or T cells enriched from blood (not recorded which). This sequence was found in a woman between 40 and 50 years old with acute COVID-19. As DNA, the CDR3 is TGTGCCACCGCGGCGGGGGGGCTCAGATCTGGGGCCAACGTCCTGACTTTC. Protein sequence: CATAAGGLRSGANVLTF.